This T cell receptor beta chain was sequenced in a study of blood T cells in healthy people across ages. Whole-study results and caveats: With donor CMV status unknown, expanded clonotype changes were possibly confounded.

The CDR3 has 14 amino acids. V shed 6 bases and J shed 8 bases, with 19 bases lying between them. Germline-derived CDR1 and CDR2 are MNHEY and SVGAGI. The table lists this clonotype with a few counts. Antigen specificity is unknown. PCR was performed a second time for about 7 to 12 cycles using a sample-barcoded 5' primer and a J-beta primer mix. Via MiXCR, TCRdb re-called the 5' RACE reads, giving one row per CDR3 protein. The sample comprises 600,000 to 1,000,000 distinct CDR3 sequences, approximately 25% of which are singletons, and under 4.5% rests with the top ten. These data were likewise used in another study, on T cells of mothers and their children. That work adds: Related mother-child pairs shared marginally more repertoire than unrelated pairs, though not significantly. T cell clones that were persistent and microchimeric went undetected.

Sequencing input: blood. The J gene is TRBJ1-2, the V gene TRBV6-5, with D tentatively TRBD1 (5 bases). This TCR was sampled from a boy aged 5 to 17 in good health. The CDR3 DNA reads TGTGCCAGCAGCCGGGCCCAGGGTGATTACGGCTACACCTTC. It translates to CASSRAQGDYGYTF.